This T cell receptor (beta chain) is drawn from a study of spatial heterogeneity in lung cancer. At the level of the study: A consistent excess of beta-chain over alpha-chain sequences was detected. The study observed each unique TCR and UMI combination more than ten times on average in raw reads. Study results and caveats: Relative to follow-up, resection was when ubiquitous expanded tumor TCRs appeared more in blood.

This CDR3 comprises 15 residues. Germline V gives CDR1 MNHEY, CDR2 SMNVEV (reference sequence). Deletions cut 0 bases from V and 5 bases from J, with 13 bases between. This clonotype was recorded many times. Its antigen is unknown. TCRdb used MiXCR to reprocess the 5' RACE reads, holding one entry per CDR3 protein. Of 110,000 or so distinct CDR3 sequences detected, about 10% appear once; the ten largest clones hold 20% to 25%. Time point here: blood at routine non-recurrence follow-up after resection. Unsorted whole RNA samples from tumor, nontumor lung or frozen PBMC were sequenced. V gene TRBV27 combines with J gene TRBJ1-1; D ambiguous. The sequenced sample was PBMCs, obtained at follow-up. This receptor was obtained from a female donor with early-stage non-small cell lung cancer. This chain's CDR3 is CASSLSRRFGTEAFF. CDR3 DNA: TGTGCCAGCAGTTTATCGCGGAGATTCGGGACTGAAGCTTTCTTT.